These 11 T cell receptor beta chains originate from one sample sequenced in a study of OX40 agonist ivuxolimab in advanced cancers. Produced via immunoSEQ multiplex PCR; TCRdb's table is partial and in-frame only. The data hold fewer than 75,000 clones, with roughly 89% observed a single time. The sequences come from CD4+ or CD8+ T cells sorted from blood, collected in a trial of the OX40 agonist ivuxolimab. These receptors were obtained from an adult with an advanced solid tumor such as melanoma, head and neck, liver or kidney cancer.

The chain links TRBV18 to TRBJ2-5; D is tentatively TRBD1 or TRBD2 (6 bases each). The V end was cut by 5 bases, the J end by 1 base, with 17 bases between. The CDR3 length is 16 residues. CDR1 KGHSH and CDR2 LQKENI come from the germline V gene. CDR3 nucleotides: TGTGCCAGCTCAACACAAGGGGGAGGCGGCCAAGAGACCCAGTACTTC. This codes for CASSTQGGGGQETQYF.

This clone appeared a few times. V usage is TRBV10-1 and J usage is TRBJ2-7; 8 positions agree with TRBD2. Germline V gene data show CDR1 as WNHNN and CDR2 as SYGVQD (reference sequence). V dropped 3 bases and J dropped 1; count of bases not matched to a gene: 5. The CDR3 runs 15 residues. The CDR3 nucleotides are TGCGCCAGCAGTGAATCAACTAGCGGATCCTACGAGCAGTACTTC. Its translation is CASSESTSGSYEQYF.

The V and J genes are TRBV5-4 and TRBJ1-1; 9 nucleotides match TRBD1. The CDR3 is made up of 13 amino acids. CDR1 SGHNT and CDR2 YYREEE come from the germline V gene (reference sequence). J gave up 4 bases and V 4 bases, and 2 bases lay outside the gene matches. The CDR3 loop reads CASSTDRGTEAFF. CDR3 DNA: TGTGCCAGCAGCACGGACAGGGGCACTGAAGCTTTCTTT.

This clone was observed a single time. CDR3 protein: CASSLKEPTSEAFF. In DNA form, the CDR3 reads TGCGCCAGCAGCTTGAAGGAACCAACGTCCGAAGCTTTCTTT. This chain connects TRBV5-1 to TRBJ1-1; no definite D call. Trimming removed 1 base from V and 8 bases from J, with 15 bases in between. Germline CDR1 SGHRS, CDR2 YFSETQ. The CDR3 has 14 residues.

This chain joins TRBV6-1 and TRBJ1-1; 10 bases are a match to TRBD1. Germline assignment: CDR1 MNHNS and CDR2 SASEGT. Trimming removed 6 bases from V and 6 bases from J; junction bases left unmatched: 4. The CDR3 sequence is 13 residues long. The CDR3 DNA reads as TGTGCCAGCAGCGACAGGGGGCGGTCTGAAGCTTTCTTT. This translates into CASSDRGRSEAFF.

The CDR3 sequence is CASKKDAYNEQFF. The CDR3 region has the DNA TGTGCCAGCAAGAAGGACGCATACAATGAGCAGTTCTTC. This chain connects TRBV2 to TRBJ2-1; no clear D. The germline V and J ends were trimmed by 7 bases and 4 bases, with 11 bases remaining between them. CDR3 length: 13 amino acids. Germline CDR1 and CDR2: SNHLY and FYNNEI.

The chain has TRBV7-9 and TRBJ2-3; D unresolved. There are 13 residues in the CDR3. Germline values: CDR1 SEHNR, CDR2 FQNEAQ (reference sequence). V shed 5 bases and J shed 2 bases, with 8 bases lying between them. CDR3 sequence reads: CASSTSDTDTQYF. The CDR3 DNA follows: TGTGCCAGCAGCACCTCAGACACAGATACGCAGTATTTT.

Only one count was recorded for this clone. V usage is TRBV7-2 and J usage is TRBJ1-6; 7 bases line up with TRBD1. The CDR3 is made up of 15 amino acids. After removal of 5 bases from V and 5 bases from J, the junction contained 6 bases not matched to a gene. Germline loops: CDR1 SGHTA, CDR2 FQGNSA. Here the CDR3 DNA reads TGTGCCAGCAGCATCGGACAGGCGAATAATTCACCCCTCCACTTT. Its protein is CASSIGQANNSPLHF.

J is TRBJ2-7 and V is TRBV6-1; either TRBD1 or TRBD2 may fit D (5 bases each). Germline lookup yields CDR1 MNHNS and CDR2 SASEGT. V shed 8 bases and J shed 2 bases, with 19 bases lying between them. This CDR3 is 15 amino acids long. The CDR3 DNA reads as TGTGCCAGCGAGGCCGTCGGGACCGCAACCTACGAGCAGTACTTC. It specifies CASEAVGTATYEQYF.

This sequence joins TRBV2 and TRBJ2-7, with D perhaps TRBD1 (5 bases). The CDR3 extends over 15 amino acids. Trimming took 2 bases from V and 3 from J, leaving 14 bases between them. The V gene's germline CDR1 is SNHLY and CDR2 FYNNEI. CDR3 in amino acids: CASSERSTTGYEQYF. The DNA of the CDR3 is TGTGCCAGCAGTGAAAGGTCCACCACAGGCTACGAGCAGTACTTC.

The V and J genes are TRBV4-3 and TRBJ2-2; 8 bases line up with TRBD2. V was pared by 4 bases and J by 7 bases, with 8 bases of the junction left unmatched. Per the germline V gene, CDR1 is LGHNA and CDR2 is YSLEER. This CDR3 has 15 residues. The CDR3 DNA reads as TGCGCCAGCAGCCCTAGAAGCGGGGGAATCGGGGAGCTGTTTTTT. This sequence encodes CASSPRSGGIGELFF.